This T cell receptor beta chain is from a study of blood T cells in healthy people across ages. Sample-barcoded 5' priming and a J-beta primer mix drove a second PCR of about 7 to 12 cycles. Tags on each cDNA molecule came from a template-switch adaptor with 12 random nucleotides. A single record per CDR3 protein comes from TCRdb applying MiXCR to the 5' RACE reads. The profile shows more than 600,000 distinct CDR3 sequences, 25% of them singletons. Comment on this clonotype: Antigen specificity is unknown.

Study results and limitations: A strong correlation was found between TCR beta diversity and the percentage of naive T cells.

In germline, CDR1 is KGHDR, CDR2 SFDVKD. Trimming pared 6 bases from V and 0 bases from J, leaving 13 bases between. The CDR3 has 15 amino acids. The sample was also linked to a second study, of T cells of mothers and their children.

The specimen sequenced was blood. The chain links TRBV24-1 to TRBJ2-5; the D is unclear. This receptor was obtained from a boy under 18 in good health. The CDR3 here is CATSQEDPNQETQYF. The CDR3 DNA is TGTGCCACCAGTCAAGAGGACCCGAACCAAGAGACCCAGTACTTC.